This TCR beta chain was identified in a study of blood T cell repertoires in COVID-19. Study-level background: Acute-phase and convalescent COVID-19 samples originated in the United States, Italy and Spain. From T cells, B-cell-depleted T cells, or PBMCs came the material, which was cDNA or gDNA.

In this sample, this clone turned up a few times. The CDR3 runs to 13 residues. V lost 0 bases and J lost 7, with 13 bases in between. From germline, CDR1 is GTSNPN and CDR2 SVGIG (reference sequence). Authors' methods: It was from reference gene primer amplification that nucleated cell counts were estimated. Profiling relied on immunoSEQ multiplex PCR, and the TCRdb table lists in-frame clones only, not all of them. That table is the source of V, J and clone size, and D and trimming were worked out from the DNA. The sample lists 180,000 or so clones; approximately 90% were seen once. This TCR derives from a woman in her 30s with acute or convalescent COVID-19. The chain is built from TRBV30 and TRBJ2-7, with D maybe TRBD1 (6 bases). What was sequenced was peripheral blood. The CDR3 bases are TGTGCCTGGAGTGTAAGGGGTAGGGGGGAGCAGTACTTC. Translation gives CAWSVRGRGEQYF.